Described below is a single T cell receptor (beta chain) sequence and its context. Its antigen is currently not known. The junction differs from germline at one of its ends, possibly a read error. This sample is drawn from a study of blood T cells in healthy people across ages (dated by TCRdb to between 2015 and 2016). About the investigation overall: In model experiments, roughly one uniquely barcoded TCR beta cDNA molecule per two T cells was captured by template switching. Using the same blood draw, the study looked at two additional independent replicas of 1 million unique cDNA reads for two donors, one aged 18 to 30 and the other aged 80 or older. The donors were split into four age groups: young (average about 16 years), middle-aged (about 40), aged (approximately 60) and long-lived (under 90). Donors of different ages were randomly distributed across sequencing lanes to avoid experimental bias. The study measured age-related changes in TCR beta repertoire diversity using deep sequencing normalized with unique cDNA molecular identifiers. General study outcomes and caveats: Estimates of total diversity from one million sequenced T cells were regarded as lower bounds and underestimates. Because profiling used bulk unsorted PBMCs, naive and antigen-experienced compartments could not be compared conclusively. The percentage of naive T cells measured by flow cytometry correlated strongly with observed TCR beta diversity. As age increased, observed TCR beta diversity per million T cells dropped in a roughly linear way, and a significant reduction was already evident by age about 40. Donor CMV infection status was unknown, potentially confounding age-related changes in expanded clonotypes. The long-lived group showed more naive CD4+ T cells, fewer expanded clones and increased TCR diversity than the aged group, suggesting age selection.

From the germline V gene (reference sequence), CDR1 is LNHNV and CDR2 is YYDKDF. The cysteine opens and the phenylalanine closes a CDR3 of 14 amino acids. Kept here is only the CDR3 DNA, which spans 42 bases and is read in frame from base 1. The donors were 40 or so Caucasian individuals from Russia, aged 6 to 90 years, who were systemically healthy. Each donor gave about 9.7 milliliters of peripheral blood, drawn into EDTA-treated Vacutainer tubes. Ficoll-Paque density-gradient centrifugation was used to isolate PBMCs, with at least 6 million obtained per sample. Total RNA was extracted from PBMCs with Trizol reagent, with at least 5 micrograms obtained per sample. For every donor, an aliquot of PBMCs went through flow cytometry to measure the percentages of naive CD45RAhigh/CD27high T cells. The method was 5' RACE. Reads for this sample came from an Illumina HiSeq 2500. A second 7 to 11 cycle PCR used a sample-barcoded 5' primer and a J-beta primer mix. A template-switch 5' adaptor carrying 12 random nucleotides introduced a unique molecular identifier onto each TCR beta cDNA molecule. Each sample yielded at least 2.5 million CDR3-containing paired-end reads. First-strand cDNA was synthesized from all RNA with the Mint cDNA synthesis kit, primed by a TRBC-specific oligonucleotide. After uracil-DNA glycosylase treatment, a first 18-cycle PCR used universal primers M1SS and BC2_uni_R on all cDNA. As for how the authors treated the data: For normalization, 1 million high-quality reads, each with a distinct molecular identifier, were randomly selected from each sample. Instead of being binned into consensus sequences, reads with shared molecular identifiers were discarded. MiTCR, set to a Q25 quality threshold and the strictest error-elimination algorithm, was used for CDR3 identification, clonotype clustering and error correction. Lower-bound total TCR beta diversity was estimated with a nonparametric unseen species model using Euler transformation. TCRdb trimmed the raw reads at Q25, called clones with MiXCR and kept productive beta chains. Records with the same CDR3 protein are collapsed into one entry carrying the most frequent genes and DNA. TCRdb's processing, not the study's, gives the V and J calls here. Here the sample has 850,000 to 1,300,000 distinct CDR3 sequences; more than 35% occur a single time. Jointly, the top ten make up approximately 20% of the sample.

The sample consisted of blood. This receptor chain uses TRBV15 and TRBJ1-2, with the D gene call left open. This clonotype was obtained from an older woman in good health. In nucleotides, the sequence is TGTGCCACCAGCAGAGGTGCAGACTACTATGGCTGCACCTTC. This translates into CATSRGADYYGCTF.